The 18 T cell receptor beta chains listed next were all sequenced from one sample in a study of blood T cell repertoires in COVID-19. Using immunoSEQ multiplex PCR, the repertoire was profiled, and TCRdb retains in-frame clones only, with some absent. The sample lists about 170,000 clones; 85% were seen once. Sequenced sample: peripheral blood. Receptors were obtained from an elderly woman with COVID-19, enrolled during active disease.

CDR3 protein: CASSQEEGEIYEQYF. The CDR3 DNA sequence: TGCGCCAGCAGCCAAGAAGAGGGGGAGATCTACGAGCAGTACTTC. This sequence joins TRBV4-1 and TRBJ2-7, with D tentatively TRBD1 (6 bases). Germline V gives CDR1 MGHRA, CDR2 YSYEKL. The CDR3 extends over 15 amino acids. Trimming stripped 0 bases from V and 3 bases from J, with 12 bases between.

This chain connects TRBV19 to TRBJ1-3; maybe TRBD1 (6 bases). Trimming cost V 6 bases and J 0 bases, with 15 bases left between them. Per the germline V gene, CDR1 is LNHDA and CDR2 is SQIVND (reference sequence). The CDR3 consists of 16 residues. Written as DNA, the CDR3 is TGTGCCAGTAGCCTGACAGGACAGCCCTCTGGAAACACCATATATTTT. Translated, it gives CASSLTGQPSGNTIYF.

V and J are TRBV29-1 and TRBJ1-2, with 11 bases matching TRBD1. There are 12 residues in the CDR3. The J segment lost 5 bases and the V segment lost 6 bases, leaving 2 bases of the junction unmatched. In germline, CDR1 is SQVTM, CDR2 ANQGSEA. CDR3 bases: TGCAGCGTGGGACAGGGGGATTATGGCTACACCTTC. Amino acids: CSVGQGDYGYTF.

CDR3 bases: TGTGCCAGCAGCCAAGGCCAGGGGGCCTACGAGCAGTACTTC. Translating gives CASSQGQGAYEQYF. The chain couples TRBV4-2 to TRBJ2-7; 7 nucleotides line up with TRBD1. Per the germline V gene, CDR1 is LGHNA and CDR2 is YNFKEQ. V was clipped by 1 base and J by 2 bases; unmatched bases: 2. The CDR3 runs 14 residues.

The CDR3 sequence: CASTSGGPSYEQYF. DNA of the CDR3: TGTGCCAGCACTAGCGGGGGGCCCTCCTACGAGCAGTACTTC. The chain joins TRBV6-5 to TRBJ2-7; 11 nucleotides match TRBD2. V was clipped by 7 bases and J by 0 bases; unmatched bases: 2. Germline CDR1 is MNHEY and CDR2 is SVGAGI. The length of the CDR3 is 14 residues.

The V call is TRBV7-3, the J call TRBJ2-6; D is undetermined. Germline V CDR1 and CDR2: SGHTA, FQGTGA. The CDR3 length is 13 residues. Trimming stripped 4 bases from V and 1 base from J, with 2 bases between. The CDR3 here is CASSSSGANVLTF. CDR3 DNA: TGTGCCAGCAGCTCATCTGGGGCCAACGTCCTGACTTTC. The entire variable domain, with the rest obtained from reference TRBV7-3 and TRBJ2-6, is as follows: GAGVSQTPSNKVTEKGKYVELRCDPISGHTALYWYRQSLGQGPEFLIYFQGTGAADDSGLPNDRFFAVRPEGSVSTLKIQRTERGDSAVYLCASSSSGANVLTFGAGSRLTVL.

This clone was recorded once. V gene TRBV6-5 combines with J gene TRBJ1-1; unclear D gene. Germline V gene data show CDR1 as MNHEY and CDR2 as SVGAGI. V was cut by 6 bases and J by 6 bases, with 14 bases left in between. The CDR3 has 13 residues. For the CDR3, the DNA is TGTGCCAGCAGAGGGAGGGAGGCCGCTGAAGCTTTCTTT. Translation: CASRGREAAEAFF.

The chain joins TRBV2 to TRBJ1-5; unclear D gene. Germline loops: CDR1 SNHLY, CDR2 FYNNEI. This CDR3 is built from 14 residues. V lost 4 bases and J 5 bases, leaving 12 bases between the germline ends. The CDR3 here is CASSAYGFDQPQHF. The CDR3 DNA follows: TGTGCCAGCAGTGCGTACGGGTTCGATCAGCCCCAGCATTTT. The whole variable domain, filled in from reference TRBV2 and TRBJ1-5, reads EPEVTQTPSHQVTQMGQEVILRCVPISNHLYFYWYRQILGQKVEFLVSFYNNEISEKSEIFDDQFSVERPDGSNFTLKIRSTKLEDSAMYFCASSAYGFDQPQHFGDGTRLSIL.

The chain has TRBV19 and TRBJ1-1; unclear D gene. V lost 4 bases, J lost 4 bases, and 7 bases lay in between. The V gene's germline CDR1 is LNHDA and CDR2 SQIVND (reference sequence). This CDR3 region has 12 residues. CDR3 DNA sequence: TGTGCCAGTAGTAAGGGAGGCACTGAAGCTTTCTTT. Its translation is CASSKGGTEAFF.

The genes are TRBV19 and TRBJ2-4; D ambiguous. CDR1 is LNHDA, CDR2 SQIVND, per germline (reference sequence). Trimming took 11 bases from V and 6 from J, leaving 14 bases between them. The CDR3 runs to 12 residues. CDR3 residues: CASLILRNIQYF. CDR3 sequence (DNA): TGTGCCTCTCTCATACTCCGAAACATTCAGTACTTC.

The chain is built from TRBV27 and TRBJ1-2; a possible D gene is TRBD1 (5 bases). V dropped 8 bases and J dropped 4 bases, with 20 bases sitting between them. The CDR3 extends over 15 amino acids. CDR1 MNHEY and CDR2 SMNVEV come from the germline V gene (reference sequence). The CDR3, as DNA: TGTGCCAGCGGAGGCCGGGACTTCAGAGGCTATGGCTACACCTTC. It codes for CASGGRDFRGYGYTF.

The chain carries TRBV5-1 and TRBJ2-5; D perhaps matches TRBD1 (6 bases). The length of the CDR3 is 15 residues. V shed 4 bases and J shed 2 bases, with 15 bases lying between them. The germline CDR1 and CDR2 sequences are SGHRS and YFSETQ. CDR3 region: CASSPRGQQQETQYF. DNA of the CDR3: TGCGCCAGCAGCCCCCGAGGACAGCAGCAAGAGACCCAGTACTTC. Drawing the rest from reference TRBV5-1 and TRBJ2-5, the complete variable domain is KAGVTQTPRYLIKTRGQQVTLSCSPISGHRSVSWYQQTPGQGLQFLFEYFSETQRNKGNFPGRFSGRQFSNSRSEMNVSTLELGDSALYLCASSPRGQQQETQYFGPGTRLLVL.

The chain carries TRBV28 and TRBJ1-5, with 7 nucleotides matching TRBD1. The CDR3 runs to 13 residues. Trimming removed 6 bases from V and 6 bases from J; junction bases left unmatched: 5. The V gene's germline CDR1 is MDHEN and CDR2 SYDVKM. The CDR3 spells CASSPGGSQPQHF. In DNA form, the CDR3 reads TGTGCCAGCAGCCCAGGGGGATCTCAGCCCCAGCATTTT.

This clone was counted a single time. V is TRBV11-2 and J is TRBJ2-5; tentative D call: TRBD1 (6 bases). The CDR3 loop spans 17 amino acids. The ends were cut back, 2 bases at V and 2 bases at J, with 18 bases in the middle. The germline V gene has CDR1 SGHAT and CDR2 FQNNGV. The chain's CDR3 is CASSLSRQGTKQETQYF. CDR3 nucleotide sequence: TGTGCCAGCAGCTTATCCCGCCAGGGGACAAAGCAAGAGACCCAGTACTTC.

The rearrangement uses TRBV2 and TRBJ1-2; 9 bases are a match to TRBD1. The CDR3 contains 15 residues. V shed 0 bases and J 6 bases; nucleotides not matched to a gene: 5. Looked up from germline, CDR1 is SNHLY and CDR2 is FYNNEI. CDR3 protein: CASSEAPGQGHGYTF. CDR3 nucleotides: TGTGCCAGCAGTGAAGCGCCGGGACAGGGCCATGGCTACACCTTC.

V is TRBV28 and J is TRBJ2-7; 7 bases agree with TRBD1. This CDR3 is 15 amino acids long. J gave up 2 bases and V 0 bases, and 4 bases lay outside the gene matches. CDR1 is MDHEN, CDR2 SYDVKM, per germline. CDR3 region: CASSLWAGGTYEQYF. DNA for the CDR3: TGTGCCAGCAGTTTATGGGCAGGGGGAACCTACGAGCAGTACTTC.

The rearrangement joins TRBV5-1 to TRBJ2-5; D may be TRBD2 (5 bases). Germline V gene sequence: CDR1 SGHRS, CDR2 YFSETQ. There are 14 residues in the CDR3. Trimming pared 0 bases from V and 5 bases from J, leaving 11 bases between. The CDR3 bases are TGCGCCAGCAGCTTGGGCCCGCCGGGGGAGACCCAGTACTTC. Its protein product is CASSLGPPGETQYF.

The chain is built from TRBV18 and TRBJ1-5; the D is unclear. Germline values: CDR1 KGHSH, CDR2 LQKENI. The CDR3 sequence is 12 residues long. V was shortened by 10 bases and J by 5 bases, with 12 bases between the two germline ends. The CDR3 protein is CATKENDQPQHF. The DNA of the CDR3 is TGTGCCACCAAGGAGAACGATCAGCCCCAGCATTTT.